A single sample is the source of the 14 T cell receptor beta chains below, sequenced in a study of technical replicates of blood from several donors. The table came from immunoSEQ multiplex PCR; TCRdb's copy has only in-frame clones and leaves some out. The sample records under 85,000 clones, around 97% being singletons. Sequences were obtained from T cells isolated from PBMCs. Receptors were obtained from a human donor in good health.

The chain couples TRBV7-2 to TRBJ2-7; D is uncertain. The length of the CDR3 is 14 residues. With 7 bases removed from V and 5 bases from J, the gap between germline ends came to 18 bases. Per the germline V gene, CDR1 is SGHTA and CDR2 is FQGNSA. The CDR3: CASTYFNTKDEQYF. For the CDR3, the DNA is TGTGCCAGCACTTATTTCAATACTAAGGACGAGCAGTACTTC.

The V gene is TRBV6-6, the J gene TRBJ1-5; D is possibly TRBD1 (6 bases). The CDR3 runs 15 residues. Germline V lookup: CDR1 MNHNY, CDR2 SVGAGI (reference sequence). The V end was cut by 5 bases, the J end by 6 bases, with 17 bases between. The CDR3 DNA follows: TGTGCCAGCAGTCCACCCGGGACATCGTCTCAGCCCCAGCATTTT. Amino acids: CASSPPGTSSQPQHF.

This clone has only one observation. V gene TRBV5-1 combines with J gene TRBJ2-1; TRBD2 might be the D (5 bases). V lost 2 bases, J lost 12 bases, and 12 bases lay in between. The CDR3 is 12 amino acids. Germline lookup yields CDR1 SGHRS and CDR2 YFSETQ. The CDR3 nucleotides read TGCGCCAGCAGCTTCTCGGAGGAAGGGCAGTTCTTC. It specifies CASSFSEEGQFF.

V gene TRBV28 combines with J gene TRBJ1-3, with D possibly TRBD1 on 5 matching bases. Germline CDR1 reads MDHEN; CDR2 reads SYDVKM. V was trimmed by 6 bases and J by 1 base, leaving 10 bases between them. CDR3 size: 14 residues. CDR3 bases: TGTGCCAGCAGCCCGGGGGTATCTGGAAACACCATATATTTT. Its protein is CASSPGVSGNTIYF.

The rearrangement uses TRBV5-1 and TRBJ2-2; unclear D gene. Trimming stripped 0 bases from V and 3 bases from J, with 6 bases between. The CDR3 runs to 14 residues. Germline V gene sequence: CDR1 SGHRS, CDR2 YFSETQ. The CDR3 DNA follows: TGCGCCAGCAGCTTGGACTTATACACCGGGGAGCTGTTTTTT. Protein product: CASSLDLYTGELFF. Using reference TRBV5-1 and TRBJ2-2 for the parts outside the CDR3, the full variable domain is KAGVTQTPRYLIKTRGQQVTLSCSPISGHRSVSWYQQTPGQGLQFLFEYFSETQRNKGNFPGRFSGRQFSNSRSEMNVSTLELGDSALYLCASSLDLYTGELFFGEGSRLTVL.

V and J are TRBV9 and TRBJ2-1; TRBD1 matches at 11 bases. V was pared by 3 bases and J by 2 bases, with 1 base of the junction left unmatched. Per the germline V gene, CDR1 is SGDLS and CDR2 is YYNGEE. The CDR3 contains 15 residues. Here the CDR3 DNA reads TGTGCCAGCAGCGCGGGACAGGGGGCCTACAATGAGCAGTTCTTC. It encodes CASSAGQGAYNEQFF.

J is TRBJ1-4 and V is TRBV29-1; 8 nucleotides align to TRBD1. This CDR3 contains 14 residues. V was clipped by 6 bases and J by 4 bases; unmatched bases: 7. Germline lookup yields CDR1 SQVTM and CDR2 ANQGSEA. The CDR3 DNA follows: TGCAGCGTAGGCTGGACAGGGATTAATGAAAAACTGTTTTTT. This gives the protein CSVGWTGINEKLFF.

The V and J genes are TRBV11-3 and TRBJ2-7; unclear D gene. The CDR3 sequence is 14 residues long. The germline V gene has CDR1 SGHNT and CDR2 YENEEA. V was shortened by 5 bases and J by 1 base, with 12 bases between the two germline ends. CDR3 loop: CASSPRSQSYEQYF. In DNA, the CDR3 is TGTGCCAGCAGCCCTCGGAGCCAGTCCTACGAGCAGTACTTC.

The chain employs TRBV27 and TRBJ2-3; D is perhaps TRBD2 (5 bases). Germline values: CDR1 MNHEY, CDR2 SMNVEV (reference sequence). The V end was cut by 1 base, the J end by 1 base, with 18 bases between. This CDR3 is 18 amino acids long. The CDR3 nucleotides are TGTGCCAGCAGTTTATACTCTCTTGGACGGGGAGGCACAGATACGCAGTATTTT. Encoded protein: CASSLYSLGRGGTDTQYF.

The chain carries TRBV28 and TRBJ2-7; no clear D gene. V was pared by 6 bases and J by 4 bases, with 7 bases between. Germline V gene lookup returns CDR1 MDHEN and CDR2 SYDVKM. The CDR3 totals 11 residues. The CDR3 DNA is TGTGCCAGCAGCCGGTGGTACGAGCAGTACTTC. It translates to CASSRWYEQYF.

The chain joins TRBV5-1 to TRBJ1-3, with 8 bases fitting TRBD1. The CDR3 is 17 amino acids. V was pared by 4 bases and J by 4 bases, with 13 bases of the junction left unmatched. Germline values: CDR1 SGHRS, CDR2 YFSETQ. The CDR3 nucleotides are TGCGCCAGCAGCCAAAAACGACAGGGGTTTCAAGGAAACACCATATATTTT. Its translation: CASSQKRQGFQGNTIYF.

The V call is TRBV5-4, the J call TRBJ2-7, with 7 bases identical to TRBD2. The CDR3 length is 14 residues. CDR1 and CDR2 from the germline V gene are SGHNT and YYREEE (reference sequence). With V trimmed by 4 bases and J by 6 bases, 10 bases remained unmatched. The CDR3 DNA sequence: TGTGCCAGCAGCACCGGACTAGTCTTGGCCGAGCAGTACTTC. It translates to CASSTGLVLAEQYF.

The chain employs TRBV11-2 and TRBJ1-5, with no clear D. The germline V and J ends were trimmed by 2 bases and 12 bases, with 14 bases remaining between them. The CDR3 consists of 13 residues. Germline V gene data show CDR1 as SGHAT and CDR2 as FQNNGV. Here the CDR3 DNA reads TGTGCCAGCAGCTTAACCAGATTGAGCGGCCAGCATTTT. Protein product: CASSLTRLSGQHF.

This chain uses TRBV5-1 with TRBJ1-1, with 10 bases lining up with TRBD1. Germline V CDR1 and CDR2: SGHRS, YFSETQ. With 4 bases clipped from V and 5 bases from J, the junction kept 2 bases outside the gene matches. This CDR3 is 13 amino acids long. CDR3 amino acids: CASSPGQGTEAFF. Written as DNA, the CDR3 is TGCGCCAGCAGCCCGGGACAGGGGACTGAAGCTTTCTTT.